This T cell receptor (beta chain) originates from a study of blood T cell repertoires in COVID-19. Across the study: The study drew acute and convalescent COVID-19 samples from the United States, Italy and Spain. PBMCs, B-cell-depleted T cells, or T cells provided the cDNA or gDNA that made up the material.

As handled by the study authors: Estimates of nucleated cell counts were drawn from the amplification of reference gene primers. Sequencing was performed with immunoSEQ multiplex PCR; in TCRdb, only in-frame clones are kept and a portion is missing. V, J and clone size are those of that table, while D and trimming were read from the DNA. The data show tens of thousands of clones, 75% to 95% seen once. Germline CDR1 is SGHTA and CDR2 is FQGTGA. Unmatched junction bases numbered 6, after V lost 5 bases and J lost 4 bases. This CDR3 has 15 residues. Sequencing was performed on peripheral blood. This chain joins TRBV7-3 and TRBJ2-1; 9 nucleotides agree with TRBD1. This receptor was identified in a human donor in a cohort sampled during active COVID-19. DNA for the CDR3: TGTGCCAGCAGCGAACAGGGGGCGCTTTACAATGAGCAGTTCTTC. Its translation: CASSEQGALYNEQFF.